These T cell receptor beta chains were read from a single sample in a study of blood T cell repertoires in COVID-19. The assay was immunoSEQ multiplex PCR, and TCRdb's table has in-frame clones only and misses some. This sample has fewer than 350,000 clones, with 80% to 95% found just once. What was sequenced was peripheral blood. These receptors came from a woman in her twenties or thirties with COVID-19, enrolled during active disease. CDR3s include the opening cysteine and the closing phenylalanine or tryptophan. D genes are given only for firm matches. The size of a clone is reported for some rows only, either as once, few or many, or as a class for expanded clones.

j_call cdr3_length d_call v_call clone_size cdr3_nt cdr3_aa
TRBJ2-1 16 - TRBV11-2 - TGTGCCAGCAGCTTAGTCGGGGGGCTCTCCTACAATGAGCAGTTCTTC CASSLVGGLSYNEQFF
TRBJ2-1 19 - TRBV10-3 - TGTGCCATCAGGCCAACTAGCAAACCCCGACAAAGCTCCTACAATGAGCAGTTCTTC CAIRPTSKPRQSSYNEQFF
TRBJ1-1 16 TRBD1 TRBV7-9 - TGTGCCAGCAGCCTTAGCCCGACAGGGTTGAACACTGAAGCTTTCTTT CASSLSPTGLNTEAFF
TRBJ2-5 12 - TRBV4-1 - TGCGCCAGCGGGACACACCAAGAGACCCAGTACTTC CASGTHQETQYF
TRBJ2-5 14 TRBD2 TRBV4-1 - TGCGCCAGCAGCCAAGTAGCGGGAGTTGAGACCCAGTACTTC CASSQVAGVETQYF
TRBJ2-7 14 TRBD2 TRBV7-2 - TGTGCCAGCAGCTTAACTAGCGGGAGCTACGAGCAGTACTTC CASSLTSGSYEQYF
TRBJ2-5 14 TRBD2 TRBV24-1 - TGTGCCACCAGTTCAGCGGGAGACTCTGAGACCCAGTACTTC CATSSAGDSETQYF
TRBJ2-1 14 TRBD1 TRBV6-2/TRBV6-3 - TGTGCCAGCAGTTACTCATCCCTTGGGACAGAACAGTTCTTC CASSYSSLGTEQFF
TRBJ2-3 16 TRBD1 TRBV10-3 - TGTGCCATCAGTGGGACCGGGACAGGGGGCACAGATACGCAGTATTTT CAISGTGTGGTDTQYF
TRBJ2-7 18 TRBD1 TRBV5-1 - TGCGCCAGCAGTTCTCCACATCGATCCGGGACAGGGTCCTACGAGCAGTACTTC CASSSPHRSGTGSYEQYF
TRBJ2-1 12 - TRBV28 - TGTGCCAGCAGTTTAAGGGGCAATGAGCAGTTCTTC CASSLRGNEQFF
TRBJ2-3 14 - TRBV7-3 - TGTGCCAGCAGCTCAAGTCCCAGGCCAGATACGCAGTATTTT CASSSSPRPDTQYF
TRBJ1-1 14 - TRBV19 - TGTGCCAGTAGTGAAGCGTGGGGGCGCGTTCCAGCTTTCTTT CASSEAWGRVPAFF
TRBJ2-1 15 TRBD2 TRBV5-4 - TGTGCCAGCAGCATGACTAGCGGGGGCTACAATGAGCAGTTCTTC CASSMTSGGYNEQFF
TRBJ1-4 15 - TRBV5-1 - TGCGCCAGCAGCTTGCCCGGGGGGGGTAATGAAAAACTGTTTTTT CASSLPGGGNEKLFF
TRBJ2-5 16 TRBD2 TRBV7-2 - TGTGCCAGCAGCTTAGCACCGGGACTAGCACAAGAGACCCAGTACTTC CASSLAPGLAQETQYF
TRBJ1-3 14 - TRBV10-3 once TGTGCCATCAGTGAGTCCAGGGCTGGAAACACCATATATTTT CAISESRAGNTIYF
TRBJ1-2 15 TRBD1 TRBV11-2 - TGTGCCAGCAGCATAGACAGGGGTGGGAACTATGGCTACACCTTC CASSIDRGGNYGYTF
TRBJ1-2 15 - TRBV7-2 - TGTGCCAGCAGCTTAGCGGGCCGGGGTTCCTATGGCTACACCTTC CASSLAGRGSYGYTF
TRBJ1-1 11 - TRBV28 - TGTGCCACTAAGAGGAACACTGAAGCTTTCTTT CATKRNTEAFF
TRBJ1-5 14 - TRBV6-5 - TGTGCCAGCGTAGAGGGCCCTAGCAATCAGCCCCAGCATTTT CASVEGPSNQPQHF
TRBJ2-5 17 TRBD2 TRBV7-2 - TGTGCCAGCAGCTTTGGCCCCTGGCGGGAGGATGTGGAGACCCAGTACTTC CASSFGPWREDVETQYF
TRBJ2-5 15 - TRBV27 - TGTGCCAGCAGTCCCACCTTAGGTAGCCGAGAGACCCAGTACTTC CASSPTLGSRETQYF
TRBJ2-2 14 - TRBV5-4 - TGTGCCAGCAGCTTTACTACGAACACCGGGGAGCTGTTTTTT CASSFTTNTGELFF
TRBJ1-4 14 - TRBV6-5 - TGTGCCAGCAGAGACCGGGAACTTAATGAAAAACTGTTTTTT CASRDRELNEKLFF
TRBJ2-7 14 - TRBV19 - TGTGCCAGTAGTCGAAGCGGATCCTCCTACGAGCAGTACTTC CASSRSGSSYEQYF
TRBJ1-4 15 TRBD1 TRBV18 - TGTGCCAGCTCACGAGGGACAGGCGGTAATGAAAAACTGTTTTTT CASSRGTGGNEKLFF
TRBJ2-7 15 TRBD1 TRBV9 - TGTGCCAGCAGCGTAGAGGGACAGGGTTCCTACGAGCAGTACTTC CASSVEGQGSYEQYF
TRBJ2-7 15 TRBD2 TRBV28 - TGTGCCAGCAGTCATACTAGCGGACCCCCGGACGAGCAGTACTTC CASSHTSGPPDEQYF
TRBJ2-7 14 - TRBV7-9 - TGTGCCAGCAGCTTAACGGCGCAGGCCTACGAGCAGTACTTC CASSLTAQAYEQYF
TRBJ2-3 14 - TRBV6-6 - TGTGCCAGCAGTTCGGCGGCGGGGACAGATACGCAGTATTTT CASSSAAGTDTQYF
TRBJ1-2 14 TRBD1 TRBV5-6 - TGTGCCAGCAGCTTGTCAGGGGGAGGCTATGGCTACACCTTC CASSLSGGGYGYTF
TRBJ2-3 14 - TRBV11-2 - TGTGCCAGCAGGCCGGGGGTTAGCACAGATACGCAGTATTTT CASRPGVSTDTQYF
TRBJ2-3 15 TRBD2 TRBV19 - TGTGCCAGTAGTATAAGTAGCGGGAGGGTGGATACGCAGTATTTT CASSISSGRVDTQYF
TRBJ2-1 12 TRBD2 TRBV28 - TGTGCCAGCAGTGTCTCCGGGACTAGGGTGTTCTTC CASSVSGTRVFF
TRBJ1-2 15 - TRBV5-1 - TGCGCCAGCAGCTTGACAGGGAACCCTGGCTATGGCTACACCTTC CASSLTGNPGYGYTF
TRBJ1-1 14 - TRBV18 few TGTGCCAGCTCCCGAAAGCGGGGGGACACTGAAGCTTTCTTT CASSRKRGDTEAFF
TRBJ2-7 12 - TRBV15 - TGTGCCACCAGCAGAGTCGGTGGCGAGCAGTACTTC CATSRVGGEQYF
TRBJ2-3 14 - TRBV7-2 - TGTGCCAGCAGCTCCGGGATTGGCACAGATACGCAGTATTTT CASSSGIGTDTQYF
TRBJ2-7 15 TRBD1 TRBV6-2/TRBV6-3 - TGTGCCAGCAGTTACCCGGGACAGGGGGCCCACGAGCAGTACTTC CASSYPGQGAHEQYF
TRBJ2-5 15 TRBD1 TRBV12-5 - TGTGCTAGTACTCGGGGGACAGGGCTCCAAGAGACCCAGTACTTC CASTRGTGLQETQYF
TRBJ2-7 18 TRBD2 TRBV7-9 once TGTGCCAGCGCCCCGCCGGTAGCGGGAGTACTCTCATCCTACGAGCAGTACTTC CASAPPVAGVLSSYEQYF
TRBJ2-1 17 - TRBV24-1 - TGTGCCACCAGTGATCCATCTCGGGACGGGGGATACAATGAGCAGTTCTTC CATSDPSRDGGYNEQFF
TRBJ2-5 16 - TRBV4-3 - TGCGCCAGCAGCCAAGATTGGGAAAGGGGTGGAGAGACCCAGTACTTC CASSQDWERGGETQYF
TRBJ1-5 15 TRBD1 TRBV19 - TGTGCCAGTAGTATTATTTCAGGGGGCAGTCAGCCCCAGCATTTT CASSIISGGSQPQHF
TRBJ2-3 16 TRBD1 TRBV9 - TGTGCCAGCAGCTCCCGACAGGGGGAACCCACAGATACGCAGTATTTT CASSSRQGEPTDTQYF
TRBJ2-3 16 TRBD2 TRBV5-4 - TGTGCCAGCAGCTTGGCCCCGGCGGGAGGGCCAGATACGCAGTATTTT CASSLAPAGGPDTQYF
TRBJ1-2 15 TRBD1 TRBV4-3 - TGCGCCAGCAGCCGAGACAGGGGGGATGGCTATGGCTACACCTTC CASSRDRGDGYGYTF
TRBJ2-3 16 TRBD2 TRBV5-1 once TGCGCCAGCAGCCGAACTAGCGGCAGTAGCACAGATACGCAGTATTTT CASSRTSGSSTDTQYF
TRBJ2-1 16 - TRBV5-1 - TGCGCCAGCAGTTCGGGACTTTTGACGTCCTACAATGAGCAGTTCTTC CASSSGLLTSYNEQFF
TRBJ1-4 15 - TRBV30 - TGTGCCTGGAGTGCCACAGGTTCAACTAATGAAAAACTGTTTTTT CAWSATGSTNEKLFF
TRBJ2-7 16 - TRBV5-6 - TGTGCCAGCAGCTTGGAGGGGTCCTCCCTCTCCTACGAGCAGTACTTC CASSLEGSSLSYEQYF